Below are 19 T cell receptor beta chains sequenced from a single sample in a study of T cell responses to AZD1222 COVID-19 vaccine. TCRdb's table, derived via immunoSEQ multiplex PCR, lists solely in-frame clones and lacks some. The sample lists approximately 160,000 clones; approximately 93% were seen once. Sequencing used peripheral blood, obtained on day 0 of AZD1222 vaccination. These receptor sequences come from an adult in good health.

A single count supports this clone. The V and J genes are TRBV10-3 and TRBJ2-3; TRBD2 matches at 8 bases. Germline CDR1 and CDR2: ENHRY and SYGVKD. The ends lost 0 bases at V and 1 base at J; junction bases unmatched: 3. The CDR3 runs 16 residues. The CDR3 bases are TGTGCCATCAGTGAGTCATACGGGGGGGGCACAGATACGCAGTATTTT. The encoded protein is CAISESYGGGTDTQYF.

The sample holds a few counts of this clone. The genes are TRBV6-5 and TRBJ1-2, with D tentatively TRBD1 (5 bases). V was trimmed by 0 bases and J by 5 bases, leaving 16 bases between them. Germline V lookup: CDR1 MNHEY, CDR2 SVGAGI. This CDR3 spans 16 amino acids. This CDR3 is CASSYSNPGKGYGYTF. In nucleotides, the CDR3 is TGTGCCAGCAGTTACTCGAATCCAGGGAAGGGATATGGCTACACCTTC.

The CDR3 region is CASSSGAGTDTQYF. The DNA for the CDR3 is TGTGCCAGCAGCTCTGGTGCGGGCACAGATACGCAGTATTTT. V gene TRBV11-3 combines with J gene TRBJ2-3; no clear D. V lost 4 bases and J lost 1, with 9 bases in between. CDR1 and CDR2 (germline): SGHNT, YENEEA. The CDR3 loop spans 14 amino acids.

V usage is TRBV9 and J usage is TRBJ2-3; 7 bases match TRBD2. The CDR3 consists of 18 residues. Per germline, CDR1 SGDLS and CDR2 YYNGEE. The ends lost 3 bases at V and 0 bases at J; junction bases unmatched: 13. For the CDR3, the DNA is TGTGCCAGCAGCGCACCCTCGGCGGCGGGGGAGAGCACAGATACGCAGTATTTT. As protein: CASSAPSAAGESTDTQYF. The whole variable domain, filled in from reference TRBV9 and TRBJ2-3, reads DSGVTQTPKHLITATGQRVTLRCSPRSGDLSVYWYQQSLDQGLQFLIQYYNGEERAKGNILERFSAQQFPDLHSELNLSSLELGDSALYFCASSAPSAAGESTDTQYFGPGTRLTVL.

V is TRBV7-8 and J is TRBJ1-3, with no clear D. The V gene lost 0 bases and the J gene lost 5 bases, with 8 bases spanning the gap. Germline V gene data show CDR1 as SGHVS and CDR2 as FQNEAQ. This CDR3 is built from 14 residues. The CDR3 is CASSLAGSRNTIYF. Here the CDR3 DNA reads TGTGCCAGCAGCTTAGCGGGTTCTAGAAACACCATATATTTT.

The chain uses TRBV10-3 and TRBJ1-2, with D possibly TRBD1 on 5 matching bases. Germline CDR1 and CDR2: ENHRY and SYGVKD. V was trimmed by 6 bases and J by 7 bases, leaving 21 bases between them. This CDR3 has 15 amino acids. CDR3 amino acids: CAISSAERGGLGYTF. The CDR3 DNA is TGTGCCATCAGCTCCGCAGAGAGGGGAGGTCTTGGCTACACCTTC.

This chain connects TRBV6-6 to TRBJ1-5; 9 nucleotides match TRBD1. This CDR3 contains 16 residues. V was clipped by 4 bases and J by 0 bases; unmatched bases: 4. From germline, CDR1 is MNHNY and CDR2 SVGAGI (reference sequence). The CDR3 DNA sequence: TGTGCCAGCAGTTTACAGGGGGCTTATAGCAATCAGCCCCAGCATTTT. This translates into CASSLQGAYSNQPQHF.

For the CDR3, the DNA is TGTGCCAGCAGCGTTGCAGGCTGGGATTCACCCCTCCACTTT. This gives the protein CASSVAGWDSPLHF. J is TRBJ1-6 and V is TRBV9; D call uncertain. The CDR3 spans 14 residues. Trimming took 2 bases from V and 8 from J, leaving 11 bases between them. Germline CDR1 reads SGDLS; CDR2 reads YYNGEE.

V usage is TRBV6-2 or TRBV6-3 and J usage is TRBJ2-7; a possible D gene is TRBD1 (5 bases). The CDR3 contains 15 residues. From germline, CDR1 is MNHEY and CDR2 SVGEGT. V gave up 1 base and J gave up 2 bases, with 12 bases separating them. In nucleotides, the CDR3 is TGTGCCAGCAGTTACTTGTCGGGCAGGGCCTACGAGCAGTACTTC. Protein product: CASSYLSGRAYEQYF.

The rearrangement links TRBV24-1 to TRBJ1-2, with 7 bases aligning to TRBD1. The CDR3 has 18 amino acids. Germline V gene lookup returns CDR1 KGHDR and CDR2 SFDVKD. The J segment lost 4 bases and the V segment lost 3 bases, leaving 16 bases of the junction unmatched. The CDR3: CATSDETGRKYRLYGYTF. The CDR3 bases are TGTGCCACCAGTGATGAGACAGGGAGGAAATACCGACTCTATGGCTACACCTTC.

J is TRBJ1-2 and V is TRBV6-5; D not certain. Germline loops: CDR1 MNHEY, CDR2 SVGAGI. V gave up 8 bases and J gave up 6 bases, with 13 bases separating them. The CDR3 loop spans 12 amino acids. The CDR3 sequence: CASLALGDGYTF. Written as DNA, the CDR3 is TGTGCCAGCTTGGCGTTGGGAGATGGCTACACCTTC.

The chain joins TRBV7-8 to TRBJ1-3; D possibly corresponds to TRBD1 (6 bases). Trimming left V 0 bases short and J 5 bases short, with 11 bases between. There are 15 residues in the CDR3. Germline V gives CDR1 SGHVS, CDR2 FQNEAQ. CDR3 amino acids: CASSLAEGGRNTIYF. CDR3 coding DNA: TGTGCCAGCAGCTTAGCAGAGGGGGGGCGAAACACCATATATTTT.

The V and J genes are TRBV27 and TRBJ1-6; a weak D match, TRBD1 (5 bases). Deletions cut 4 bases from V and 9 bases from J, with 13 bases between. CDR1 MNHEY and CDR2 SMNVEV come from the germline V gene (reference sequence). This CDR3 is built from 14 residues. This CDR3 is CASSYGRETSPLHF. The DNA of the CDR3 is TGTGCCAGCAGTTATGGCAGGGAAACTTCACCCCTCCACTTT.

This clone appeared a single time. Other nucleotide sequences in the sample specify the same CDR3. This sequence joins TRBV2 and TRBJ2-7; TRBD1 matches at 9 bases. Per the germline V gene, CDR1 is SNHLY and CDR2 is FYNNEI. The length of the CDR3 is 15 residues. V trimming: 6 bases; J trimming: 1 base; junction bases outside the gene matches: 7. In DNA, the CDR3 is TGTGCCAGCAGAGCCGGGACAGGGCCATCCTACGAGCAGTACTTC. The encoded protein is CASRAGTGPSYEQYF.

The V gene is TRBV21-1, the J gene TRBJ1-5; TRBD1 reflects the table's D call only, with no check against the DNA. TRBV21-1 is a known pseudogene. There are 15 residues in the CDR3. CDR3 sequence reads: CASNPPRQGNQPQHF. Written as DNA, the CDR3 is TGTGCCAGCAACCCTCCCCGGCAGGGCAATCAGCCCCAGCATTTT.

The rearrangement uses TRBV5-4 and TRBJ1-2; 8 bases align to TRBD1. The V gene end was trimmed by 5 bases and the J gene end by 2 bases; junction bases not matched to a gene: 11. The CDR3 contains 16 residues. Looked up from germline, CDR1 is SGHNT and CDR2 is YYREEE (reference sequence). The CDR3: CASSSGGDEINYGYTF. As DNA, the CDR3 is TGTGCCAGCAGTTCAGGGGGCGACGAAATAAACTATGGCTACACCTTC. The whole variable domain, filled in from reference TRBV5-4 and TRBJ1-2, reads ETGVTQSPTHLIKTRGQQVTLRCSSQSGHNTVSWYQQALGQGPQFIFQYYREEENGRGNFPPRFSGLQFPNYSSELNVNALELDDSALYLCASSSGGDEINYGYTFGSGTRLTVV.

This clone was detected a few times. This chain connects TRBV18 to TRBJ1-1; D gene ambiguous. This CDR3 has 13 amino acids. CDR1 KGHSH and CDR2 LQKENI come from the germline V gene. V lost 6 bases, J lost 1 base, and 9 bases lay in between. DNA of the CDR3: TGTGCCAGCTCTGCGGACGGGAACACTGAAGCTTTCTTT. Protein product: CASSADGNTEAFF.

This chain connects TRBV6-5 to TRBJ2-7; D gene unclear. In germline, CDR1 is MNHEY, CDR2 SVGAGI. The CDR3 is made up of 15 amino acids. Trimming left V 8 bases short and J 3 bases short, with 20 bases between. The DNA of the CDR3 is TGTGCCAGCGGGGTTTGGGGAACGGATAACTACGAGCAGTACTTC. This gives the protein CASGVWGTDNYEQYF.

This clone has a single count. V and J are TRBV2 and TRBJ1-6; D is unresolved. Germline CDR1 reads SNHLY; CDR2 reads FYNNEI. Deletions cut 6 bases from V and 11 bases from J, with 14 bases between. This CDR3 spans 13 amino acids. As DNA, the CDR3 is TGTGCCAGCAGCAAAACGCCTCTGACACCCCTCCACTTT. The encoded protein is CASSKTPLTPLHF.